This section outlines one T cell receptor (beta chain) sequence together with its context. What it binds is unknown. The CDR3 consists of 14 residues. Germline CDR1 SQVTM, CDR2 ANQGSEA. The data derive from a study of T cells expressing NK-cell markers. Overall study context: The TCR beta repertoires were obtained from sorted CD3+CD56+NKG2C+, CD3+CD56+NKG2C- and CD3+CD56-NKG2C+ T cells. Serological testing identified most of the eight sequenced donors as HCMV-seropositive and one as seronegative.

Notes on the study in general: In a handful of donors, dominant clonotypes made up about 25-60.1% of CD3+CD56-NKG2C+ cells.

Beta-chain TCR cDNA was generated via 5'RACE template switching with UMIs. TCRdb re-called the 5' RACE reads and shows each CDR3 protein once, DNA omitted. The listing records about 430,000 distinct CDR3 sequences. The sequenced sample was blood T cells: a sorted CD56 or NKG2C T cell subset, CD4+ or CD8+ T cells, or bulk PBMC T cells (not recorded which). The sequence derives from a woman aged 50 to 60 in good health. V gene TRBV29-1 combines with J gene TRBJ2-7; TCRdb indicates TRBD1, and absent DNA this call remains unverified. The CDR3 sequence is CSVDPTGLVGEQYF.